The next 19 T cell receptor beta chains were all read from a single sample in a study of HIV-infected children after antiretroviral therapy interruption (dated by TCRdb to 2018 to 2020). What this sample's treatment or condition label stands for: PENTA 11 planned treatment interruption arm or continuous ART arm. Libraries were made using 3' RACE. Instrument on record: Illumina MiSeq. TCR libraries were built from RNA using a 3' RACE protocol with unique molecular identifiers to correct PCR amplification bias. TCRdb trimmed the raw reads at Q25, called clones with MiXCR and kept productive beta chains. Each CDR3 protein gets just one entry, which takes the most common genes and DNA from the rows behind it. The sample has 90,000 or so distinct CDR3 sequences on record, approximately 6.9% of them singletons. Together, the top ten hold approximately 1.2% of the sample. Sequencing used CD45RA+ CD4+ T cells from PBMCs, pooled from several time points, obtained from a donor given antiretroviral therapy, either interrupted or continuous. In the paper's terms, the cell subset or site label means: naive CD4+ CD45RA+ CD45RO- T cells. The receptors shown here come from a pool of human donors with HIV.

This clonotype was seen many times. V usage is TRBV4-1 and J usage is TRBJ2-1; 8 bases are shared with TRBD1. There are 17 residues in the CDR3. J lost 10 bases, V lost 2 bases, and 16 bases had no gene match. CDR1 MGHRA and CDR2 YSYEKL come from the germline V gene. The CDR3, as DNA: TGCGCCAGCAGCCAACATCTTCAGGGGGCGCGGGCTACCGAGCAGTTCTTC. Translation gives CASSQHLQGARATEQFF.

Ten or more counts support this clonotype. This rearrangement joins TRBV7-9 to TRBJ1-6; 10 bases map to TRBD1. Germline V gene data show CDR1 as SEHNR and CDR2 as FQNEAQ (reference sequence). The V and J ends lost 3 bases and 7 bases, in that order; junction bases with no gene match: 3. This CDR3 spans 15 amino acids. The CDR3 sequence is CASSLGQGLNSPLHF. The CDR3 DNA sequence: TGTGCCAGCAGCTTGGGACAGGGGTTAAATTCACCCCTCCACTTT.

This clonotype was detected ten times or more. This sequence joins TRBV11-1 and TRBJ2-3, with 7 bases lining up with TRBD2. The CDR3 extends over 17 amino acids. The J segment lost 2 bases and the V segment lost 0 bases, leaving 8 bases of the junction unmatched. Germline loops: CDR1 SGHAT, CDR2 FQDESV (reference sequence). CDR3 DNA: TGTGCCAGCAGCTTAGCGTTTAGCGGGCCCCTCACAGATACGCAGTATTTT. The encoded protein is CASSLAFSGPLTDTQYF. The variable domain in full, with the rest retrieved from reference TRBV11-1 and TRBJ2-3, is EAEVAQSPRYKITEKSQAVAFWCDPISGHATLYWYRQILGQGPELLVQFQDESVVDDSQLPKDRFSAERLKGVDSTLKIQPAELGDSAMYLCASSLAFSGPLTDTQYFGPGTRLTVL.

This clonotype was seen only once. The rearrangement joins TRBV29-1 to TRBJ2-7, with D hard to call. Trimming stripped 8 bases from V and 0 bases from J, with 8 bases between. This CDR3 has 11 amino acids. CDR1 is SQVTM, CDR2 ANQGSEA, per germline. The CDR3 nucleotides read TGCAGCTACAAAAACTCCTACGAGCAGTACTTC. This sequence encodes CSYKNSYEQYF.

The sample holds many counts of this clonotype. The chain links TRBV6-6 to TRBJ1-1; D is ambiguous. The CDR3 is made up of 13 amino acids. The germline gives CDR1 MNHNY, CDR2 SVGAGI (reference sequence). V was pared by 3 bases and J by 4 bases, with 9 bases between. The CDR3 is CASSYTGSTEAFF. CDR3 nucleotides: TGTGCCAGCAGTTATACGGGCAGCACTGAAGCTTTCTTT.

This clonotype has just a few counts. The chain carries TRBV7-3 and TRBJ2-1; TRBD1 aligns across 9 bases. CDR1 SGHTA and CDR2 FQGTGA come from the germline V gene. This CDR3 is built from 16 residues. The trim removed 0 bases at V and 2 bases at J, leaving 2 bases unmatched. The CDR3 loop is CASSLTGQGAYNEQFF. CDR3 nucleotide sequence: TGTGCCAGCAGCTTAACGGGACAGGGAGCCTACAATGAGCAGTTCTTC.

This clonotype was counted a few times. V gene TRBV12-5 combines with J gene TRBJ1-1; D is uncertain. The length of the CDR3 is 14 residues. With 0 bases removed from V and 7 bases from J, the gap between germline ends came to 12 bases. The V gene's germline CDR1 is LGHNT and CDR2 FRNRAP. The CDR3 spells CASGLVPRLNEAFF. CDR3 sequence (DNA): TGTGCTAGTGGTTTGGTGCCGCGGCTGAATGAAGCTTTCTTT.

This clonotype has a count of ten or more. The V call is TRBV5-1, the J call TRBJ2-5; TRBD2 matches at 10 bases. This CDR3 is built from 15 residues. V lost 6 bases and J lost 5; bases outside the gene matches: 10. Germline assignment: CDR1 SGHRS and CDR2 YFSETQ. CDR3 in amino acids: CASTILAGVDETQYF. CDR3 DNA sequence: TGCGCCAGCACCATCCTAGCGGGAGTAGATGAGACCCAGTACTTC.

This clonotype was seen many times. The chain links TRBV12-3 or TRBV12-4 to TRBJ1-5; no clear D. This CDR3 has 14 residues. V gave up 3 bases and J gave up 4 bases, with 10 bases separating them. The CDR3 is CASSFRTGNQPQHF. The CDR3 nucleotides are TGTGCCAGCAGTTTCAGGACGGGGAATCAGCCCCAGCATTTT.

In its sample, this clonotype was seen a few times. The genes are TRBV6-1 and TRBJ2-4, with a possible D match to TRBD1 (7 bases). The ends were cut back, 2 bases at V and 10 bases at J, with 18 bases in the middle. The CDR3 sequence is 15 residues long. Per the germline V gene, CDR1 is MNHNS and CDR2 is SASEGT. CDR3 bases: TGTGCCAGCAGTGAAAGAGTCGGGAGACAGGGAATTCAGTACTTC. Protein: CASSERVGRQGIQYF.

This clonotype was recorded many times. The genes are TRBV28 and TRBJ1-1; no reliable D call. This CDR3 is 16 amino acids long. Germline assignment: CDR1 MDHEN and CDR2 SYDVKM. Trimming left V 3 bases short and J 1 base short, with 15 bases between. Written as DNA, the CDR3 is TGTGCCAGCAGTTTTAGGATAGGAGGCGGGAACACTGAAGCTTTCTTT. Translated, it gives CASSFRIGGGNTEAFF.

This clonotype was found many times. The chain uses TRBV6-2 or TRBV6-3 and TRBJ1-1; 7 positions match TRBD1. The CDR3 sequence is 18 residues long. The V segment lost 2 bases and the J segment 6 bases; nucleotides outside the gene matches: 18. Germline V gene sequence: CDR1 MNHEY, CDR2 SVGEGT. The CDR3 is CASSYKIPWGQRLAEAFF. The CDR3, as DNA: TGTGCCAGCAGTTACAAAATACCCTGGGGACAGAGGTTGGCTGAAGCTTTCTTT.

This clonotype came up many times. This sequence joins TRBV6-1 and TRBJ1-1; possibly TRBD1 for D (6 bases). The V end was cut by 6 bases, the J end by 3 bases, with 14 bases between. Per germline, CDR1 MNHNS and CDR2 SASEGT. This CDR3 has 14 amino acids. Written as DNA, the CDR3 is TGTGCCAGCAGGAGGGACAATCAATACACTGAAGCTTTCTTT. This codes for CASRRDNQYTEAFF.

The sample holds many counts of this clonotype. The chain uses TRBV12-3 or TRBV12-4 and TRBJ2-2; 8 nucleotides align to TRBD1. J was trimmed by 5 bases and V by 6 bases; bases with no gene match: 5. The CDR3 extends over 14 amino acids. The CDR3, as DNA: TGTGCCAGCAGCCAGGACAGGGCGACCGGGGAGCTGTTTTTT. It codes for CASSQDRATGELFF.

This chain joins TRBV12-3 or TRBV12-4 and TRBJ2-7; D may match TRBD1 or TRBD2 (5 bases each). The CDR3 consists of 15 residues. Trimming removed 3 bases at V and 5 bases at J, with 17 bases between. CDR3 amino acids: CASSFGTGKVDEQYF. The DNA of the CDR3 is TGTGCCAGCAGTTTCGGGACGGGGAAGGTCGACGAGCAGTACTTC.

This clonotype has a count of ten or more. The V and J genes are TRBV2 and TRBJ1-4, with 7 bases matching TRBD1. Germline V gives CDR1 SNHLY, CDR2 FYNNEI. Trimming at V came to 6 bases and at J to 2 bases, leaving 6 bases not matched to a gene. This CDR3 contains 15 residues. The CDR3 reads CASRPRQGTNEKLFF. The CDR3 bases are TGTGCCAGCAGACCGCGACAGGGTACTAATGAAAAACTGTTTTTT. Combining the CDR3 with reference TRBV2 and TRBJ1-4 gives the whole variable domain EPEVTQTPSHQVTQMGQEVILRCVPISNHLYFYWYRQILGQKVEFLVSFYNNEISEKSEIFDDQFSVERPDGSNFTLKIRSTKLEDSAMYFCASRPRQGTNEKLFFGSGTQLSVL.

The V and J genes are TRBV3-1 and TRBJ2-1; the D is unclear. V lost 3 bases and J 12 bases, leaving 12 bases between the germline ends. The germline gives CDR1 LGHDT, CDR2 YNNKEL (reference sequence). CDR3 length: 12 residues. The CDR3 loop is CASSHPKERQFF. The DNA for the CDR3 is TGTGCCAGCAGCCACCCTAAGGAAAGGCAGTTCTTC.

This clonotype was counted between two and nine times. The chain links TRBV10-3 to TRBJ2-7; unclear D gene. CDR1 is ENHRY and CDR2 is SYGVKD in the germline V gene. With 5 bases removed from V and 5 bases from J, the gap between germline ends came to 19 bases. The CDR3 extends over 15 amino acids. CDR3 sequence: CAISNRALIEHEQYF. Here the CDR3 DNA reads TGTGCCATCAGTAACCGGGCCTTAATAGAACACGAGCAGTACTTC.

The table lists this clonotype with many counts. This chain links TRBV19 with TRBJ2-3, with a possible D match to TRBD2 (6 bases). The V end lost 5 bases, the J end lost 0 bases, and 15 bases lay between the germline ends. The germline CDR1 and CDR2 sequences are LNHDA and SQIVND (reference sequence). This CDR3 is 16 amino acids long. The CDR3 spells CASSPDRDFSTDTQYF. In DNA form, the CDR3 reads TGTGCCAGTAGTCCCGACCGGGACTTCAGCACAGATACGCAGTATTTT.